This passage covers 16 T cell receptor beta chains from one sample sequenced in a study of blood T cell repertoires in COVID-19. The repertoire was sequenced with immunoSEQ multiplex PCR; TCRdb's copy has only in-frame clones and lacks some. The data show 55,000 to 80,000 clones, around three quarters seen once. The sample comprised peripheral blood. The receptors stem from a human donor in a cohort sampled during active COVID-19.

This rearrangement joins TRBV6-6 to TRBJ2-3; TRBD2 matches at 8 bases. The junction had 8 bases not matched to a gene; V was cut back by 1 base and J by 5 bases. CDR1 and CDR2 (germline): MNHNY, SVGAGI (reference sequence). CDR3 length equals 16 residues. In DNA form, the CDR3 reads TGTGCCAGCAGTTACTTTTCGGGGGGGCGGCGAGATACGCAGTATTTT. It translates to CASSYFSGGRRDTQYF.

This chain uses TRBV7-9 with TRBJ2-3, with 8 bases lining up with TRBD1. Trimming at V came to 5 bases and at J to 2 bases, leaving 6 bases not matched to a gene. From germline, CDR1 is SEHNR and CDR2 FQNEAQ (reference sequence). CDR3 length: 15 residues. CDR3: CASSAGTGDTDTQYF. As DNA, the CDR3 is TGTGCCAGCAGCGCTGGGACAGGAGACACAGATACGCAGTATTTT.

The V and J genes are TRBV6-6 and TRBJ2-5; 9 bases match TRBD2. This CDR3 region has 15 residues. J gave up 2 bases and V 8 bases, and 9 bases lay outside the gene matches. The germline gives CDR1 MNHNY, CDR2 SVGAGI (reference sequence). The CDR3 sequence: CASRVAGGLQETQYF. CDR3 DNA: TGTGCCAGCCGGGTTGCGGGGGGGCTTCAAGAGACCCAGTACTTC.

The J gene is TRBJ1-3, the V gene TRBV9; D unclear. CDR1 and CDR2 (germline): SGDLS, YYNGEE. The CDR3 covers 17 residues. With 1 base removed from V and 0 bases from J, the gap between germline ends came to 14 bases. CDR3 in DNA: TGTGCCAGCAGCGTAACGCCGACGGGTGACTCTGGAAACACCATATATTTT. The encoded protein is CASSVTPTGDSGNTIYF.

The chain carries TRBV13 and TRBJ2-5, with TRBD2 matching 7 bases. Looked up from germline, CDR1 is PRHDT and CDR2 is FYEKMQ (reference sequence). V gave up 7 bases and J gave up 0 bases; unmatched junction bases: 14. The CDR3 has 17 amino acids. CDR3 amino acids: CASTPPYLRGNQETQYF. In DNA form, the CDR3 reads TGTGCCAGCACCCCTCCTTATTTGCGGGGGAACCAAGAGACCCAGTACTTC.

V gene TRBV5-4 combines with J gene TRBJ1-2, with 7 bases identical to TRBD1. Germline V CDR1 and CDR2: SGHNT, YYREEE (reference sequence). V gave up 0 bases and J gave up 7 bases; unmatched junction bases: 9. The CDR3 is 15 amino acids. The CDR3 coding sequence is TGTGCCAGCAGCTTGGCCTTAGACAGGGCGGGTGGCTACACCTTC. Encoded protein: CASSLALDRAGGYTF.

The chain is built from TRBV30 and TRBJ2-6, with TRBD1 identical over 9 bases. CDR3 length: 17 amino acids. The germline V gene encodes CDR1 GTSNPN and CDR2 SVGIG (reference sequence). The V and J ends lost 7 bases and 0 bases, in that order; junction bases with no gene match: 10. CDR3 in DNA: TGTGCCTCCAGCCGGGACAGGGCCCTCTCTGGGGCCAACGTCCTGACTTTC. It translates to CASSRDRALSGANVLTF.

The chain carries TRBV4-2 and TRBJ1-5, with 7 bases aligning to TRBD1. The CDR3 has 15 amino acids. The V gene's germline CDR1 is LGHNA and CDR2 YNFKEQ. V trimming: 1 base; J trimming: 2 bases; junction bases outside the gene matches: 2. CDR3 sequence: CASSQAGTGNQPQHF. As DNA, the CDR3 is TGTGCCAGCAGCCAAGCCGGGACAGGCAATCAGCCCCAGCATTTT.

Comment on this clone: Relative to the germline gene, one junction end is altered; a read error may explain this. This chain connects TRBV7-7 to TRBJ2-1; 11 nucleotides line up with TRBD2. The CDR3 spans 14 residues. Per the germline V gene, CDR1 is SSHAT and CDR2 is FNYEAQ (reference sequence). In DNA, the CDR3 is TGTGCTAGCAGCTTAGCGGGGGGGCCGAATGAGCAGTTCTTC. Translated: CASSLAGGPNEQFF. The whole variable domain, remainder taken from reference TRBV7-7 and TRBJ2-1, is GAGVSQSPRYKVTKRGQDVTLRCDPISSHATLYWYQQALGQGPEFLTYFNYEAQPDKSGLPSDRFSAERPEGSISTLTIQRTEQRDSAMYRCASSLAGGPNEQFFGPGTRLTVL.

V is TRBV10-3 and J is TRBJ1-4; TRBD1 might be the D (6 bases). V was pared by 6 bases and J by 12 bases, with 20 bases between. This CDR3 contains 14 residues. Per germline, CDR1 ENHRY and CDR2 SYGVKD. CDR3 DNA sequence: TGTGCCATCAGCCCGGGTCAGGGGCTAAACCAACTGTTTTTT. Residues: CAISPGQGLNQLFF.

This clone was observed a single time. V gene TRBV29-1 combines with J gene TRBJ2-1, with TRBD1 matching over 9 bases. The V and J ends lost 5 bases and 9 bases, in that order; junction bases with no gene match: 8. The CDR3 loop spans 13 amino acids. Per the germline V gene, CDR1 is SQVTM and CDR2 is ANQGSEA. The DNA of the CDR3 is TGCAGCGTTAAGGACAGGGGACGGGGTGAGCAGTTCTTC. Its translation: CSVKDRGRGEQFF.

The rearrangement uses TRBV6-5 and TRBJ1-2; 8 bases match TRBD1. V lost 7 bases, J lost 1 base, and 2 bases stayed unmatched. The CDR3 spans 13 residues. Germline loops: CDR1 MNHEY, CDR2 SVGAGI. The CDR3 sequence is CASKDRVNYGYTF. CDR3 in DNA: TGTGCCAGCAAGGACAGGGTTAACTATGGCTACACCTTC.

The CDR3 DNA reads TGTGCCAGCAGCTTGGTGGCCAGGGTTGGATCAGATACGCAGTATTTT. Encoded protein: CASSLVARVGSDTQYF. The chain has TRBV5-4 and TRBJ2-3; TRBD1 is a possible D gene (5 bases). With 0 bases removed from V and 4 bases from J, the gap between germline ends came to 15 bases. Germline V gene lookup returns CDR1 SGHNT and CDR2 YYREEE (reference sequence). The CDR3 has 16 residues.

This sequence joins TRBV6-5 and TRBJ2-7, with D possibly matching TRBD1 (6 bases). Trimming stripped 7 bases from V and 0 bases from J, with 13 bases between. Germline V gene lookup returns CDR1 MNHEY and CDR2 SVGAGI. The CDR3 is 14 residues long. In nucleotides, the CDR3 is TGTGCCAGCAAACGTGACAGGACCTCCTACGAGCAGTACTTC. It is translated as CASKRDRTSYEQYF.

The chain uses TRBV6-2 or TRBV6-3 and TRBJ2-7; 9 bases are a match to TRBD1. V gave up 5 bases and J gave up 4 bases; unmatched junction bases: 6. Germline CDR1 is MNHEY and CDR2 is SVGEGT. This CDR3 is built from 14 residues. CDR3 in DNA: TGTGCCAGCAGTGAGCCGGGACAGGGTTACGAGCAGTACTTC. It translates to CASSEPGQGYEQYF.

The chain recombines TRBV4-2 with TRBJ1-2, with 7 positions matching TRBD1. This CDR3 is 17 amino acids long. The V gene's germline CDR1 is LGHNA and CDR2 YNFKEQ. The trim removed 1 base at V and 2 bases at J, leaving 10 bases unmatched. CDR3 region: CASSQALEGAQNYGYTF. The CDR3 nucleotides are TGTGCCAGCAGCCAAGCTTTAGAGGGGGCGCAAAACTATGGCTACACCTTC.